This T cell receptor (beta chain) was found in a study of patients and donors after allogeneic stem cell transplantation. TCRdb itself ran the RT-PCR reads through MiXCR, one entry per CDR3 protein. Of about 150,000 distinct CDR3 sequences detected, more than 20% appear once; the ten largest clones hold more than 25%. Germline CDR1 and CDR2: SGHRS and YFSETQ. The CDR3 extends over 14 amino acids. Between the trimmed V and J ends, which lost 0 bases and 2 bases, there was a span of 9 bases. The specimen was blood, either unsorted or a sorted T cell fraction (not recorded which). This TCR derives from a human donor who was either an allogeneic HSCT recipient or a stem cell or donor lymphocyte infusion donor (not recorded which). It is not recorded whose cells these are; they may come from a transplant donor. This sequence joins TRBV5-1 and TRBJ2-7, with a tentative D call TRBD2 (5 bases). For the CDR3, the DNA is TGCGCCAGCAGCTTGGCCGGGGTTGCCTACGAGCAGTACTTC. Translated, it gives CASSLAGVAYEQYF.